One sample yielded the 18 T cell receptor beta chains listed below, sequenced in a study of human T cells and chemical hapten exposure. Time point denoted: pre-sensitization, week 0. The sample's treatment: therapeutic diphenylcyclopropenone sensitization with weekly scalp DPC. Via MiXCR, TCRdb re-called the RACE reads, giving one row per CDR3 protein. This sample yields roughly 110,000 distinct CDR3 sequences, of which around 10% are seen a single time; over 1.5% belongs to the top ten. The specimen comprised whole blood, sampled in connection with sensitization to the hapten diphenylcyclopropenone (DPC). These receptors were taken from a woman aged 45 to 65 with alopecia areata. Some clones in this sample may be carry-over from other donors' samples.

The J gene is TRBJ1-5, the V gene TRBV5-5, with D tentatively TRBD1 (5 bases). Germline CDR1 reads SGHKS; CDR2 reads YYEKEE (reference sequence). CDR3 length equals 12 residues. Trimming took 7 bases from V and 9 from J, leaving 14 bases between them. CDR3 region: CASGAGNTPQHF. CDR3 nucleotides: TGTGCCAGCGGCGCAGGGAATACGCCCCAGCATTTT.

This chain uses TRBV29-1 with TRBJ2-1; 9 positions match TRBD2. Germline values: CDR1 SQVTM, CDR2 ANQGSEA. This CDR3 has 13 amino acids. The V gene end was trimmed by 7 bases and the J gene end by 4 bases; junction bases not matched to a gene: 5. The chain's CDR3 is CSAGTSLYNEQFF. The CDR3 coding sequence is TGCAGCGCAGGGACTAGCCTTTACAATGAGCAGTTCTTC.

CDR3 region: CASRRELNTEAFF. DNA of the CDR3: TGTGCCAGCAGACGGGAGTTGAACACTGAAGCTTTCTTT. The chain uses TRBV12-3 or TRBV12-4 and TRBJ1-1; D call uncertain. Trimming took 6 bases from V and 0 from J, leaving 8 bases between them. This CDR3 is 13 amino acids long.

This chain uses TRBV6-6 with TRBJ2-5; no firm D call. The ends were cut back, 5 bases at V and 4 bases at J, with 14 bases in the middle. The germline V gene has CDR1 MNHNY and CDR2 SVGAGI (reference sequence). This CDR3 comprises 14 residues. The chain's CDR3 is CASSNGRGRETQYF. As DNA, the CDR3 is TGTGCCAGCAGTAACGGACGAGGAAGAGAGACCCAGTACTTC.

This clonotype was observed a few times. The chain employs TRBV19 and TRBJ1-1, with D unclear. The CDR3 is made up of 13 amino acids. From germline, CDR1 is LNHDA and CDR2 SQIVND (reference sequence). V lost 5 bases to trimming and J lost 1 base, with 8 bases between them. The DNA for the CDR3 is TGTGCCAGTAGTTGGCGAGGGAACACTGAAGCTTTCTTT. Translated: CASSWRGNTEAFF.

This clonotype was detected only a few times. The CDR3 spells CASSRRQGFNQPQHF. The CDR3 DNA reads TGTGCCAGCAGTAGGAGACAGGGTTTCAATCAGCCCCAGCATTTT. This chain joins TRBV12-3 or TRBV12-4 and TRBJ1-5, with 7 bases that match TRBD1. Germline trimming cut 5 bases from V and 3 bases from J; bases unmatched to any gene: 7. CDR3 length equals 15 residues.

In its sample, this clonotype was seen many times. The chain has TRBV4-3 and TRBJ1-6; 9 nucleotides agree with TRBD1. This CDR3 region has 17 residues. CDR1 and CDR2 from the germline V gene are LGHNA and YSLEER. With V trimmed by 2 bases and J by 9 bases, 11 bases remained unmatched. The CDR3 nucleotides are TGCGCCAGCAGCCAACTTCCCCGGGACAGGGTCCTTTCACCCCTCCACTTT. The encoded protein is CASSQLPRDRVLSPLHF.

This chain uses TRBV6-6 with TRBJ2-1, with TRBD1 identical over 8 bases. With V trimmed by 0 bases and J by 8 bases, 6 bases remained unmatched. Germline V CDR1 and CDR2: MNHNY, SVGAGI (reference sequence). There are 15 residues in the CDR3. Written as DNA, the CDR3 is TGTGCCAGCAGTTACTCGGTGGGGACAGGATATGAGCAGTTCTTC. As protein: CASSYSVGTGYEQFF.

The chain uses TRBV18 and TRBJ2-1; 8 bases are shared with TRBD2. J gave up 3 bases and V 6 bases, and 13 bases lay outside the gene matches. The CDR3 loop spans 17 amino acids. Germline lookup yields CDR1 KGHSH and CDR2 LQKENI. CDR3 residues: CASSPMPSGGLYNEQFF. As DNA, the CDR3 is TGTGCCAGCTCGCCCATGCCGAGCGGGGGCCTCTACAATGAGCAGTTCTTC.

This rearrangement joins TRBV29-1 to TRBJ2-5, with D tentatively TRBD1 (5 bases). The CDR3 consists of 13 residues. CDR1 and CDR2 from the germline V gene are SQVTM and ANQGSEA. Trimming removed 2 bases at V and 4 bases at J, with 11 bases between. CDR3 amino acids: CSVENQGGETQYF. The CDR3 nucleotides read TGCAGCGTTGAAAACCAGGGCGGAGAGACCCAGTACTTC.

The V gene is TRBV28, the J gene TRBJ1-5, with D possibly TRBD1 on 6 matching bases. CDR1 is MDHEN and CDR2 is SYDVKM in the germline V gene. Trimming stripped 6 bases from V and 3 bases from J, with 12 bases between. This CDR3 region has 14 residues. The CDR3 reads CASSLQGYNQPQHF. The CDR3 nucleotides read TGTGCCAGCAGCCTACAGGGATACAATCAGCCCCAGCATTTT.

The chain uses TRBV7-9 and TRBJ2-3, with a tentative D call TRBD2 (6 bases). Germline CDR1 is SEHNR and CDR2 is FQNEAQ (reference sequence). This CDR3 spans 16 amino acids. The germline V and J ends were trimmed by 4 bases and 0 bases, with 14 bases remaining between them. In nucleotides, the CDR3 is TGTGCCAGCAGCTCGATGACTAGGATAAGCACAGATACGCAGTATTTT. Translating gives CASSSMTRISTDTQYF.

V gene TRBV7-6 combines with J gene TRBJ1-5; D unclear. V dropped 0 bases and J dropped 1 base, with 16 bases sitting between them. Germline V lookup: CDR1 SGHVS, CDR2 FNYEAQ. The CDR3 loop spans 18 amino acids. This chain's CDR3 is CASSLARPPSQSNQPQHF. The CDR3 DNA reads TGTGCCAGCAGCTTAGCGCGTCCTCCGTCTCAAAGCAATCAGCCCCAGCATTTT.

This clonotype was seen a handful of times. The rearrangement uses TRBV20-1 and TRBJ2-5, with D possibly being TRBD1 or TRBD2 (5 bases each). V gave up 3 bases and J gave up 5 bases, with 13 bases separating them. This CDR3 contains 13 residues. Germline V gene data show CDR1 as DFQATT and CDR2 as SNEGSKA (reference sequence). CDR3 protein: CSASQGVEETQYF. CDR3 DNA sequence: TGCAGTGCTAGTCAGGGAGTAGAGGAGACCCAGTACTTC.

This clonotype has more than one count but fewer than ten. This sequence joins TRBV7-9 and TRBJ2-1, with 9 bases identical to TRBD1. J was trimmed by 7 bases and V by 5 bases; bases with no gene match: 15. This CDR3 is built from 17 residues. CDR1 and CDR2 from the germline V gene are SEHNR and FQNEAQ (reference sequence). CDR3 loop: CASSPLIGTGFKNEQFF. CDR3 in DNA: TGTGCCAGCAGCCCCCTCATTGGGACAGGGTTCAAAAATGAGCAGTTCTTC.

This clonotype was seen many times. The gene calls are TRBV4-2 and TRBJ1-1; 8 bases line up with TRBD1. CDR3 length equals 15 residues. Germline CDR1 and CDR2: LGHNA and YNFKEQ. V lost 4 bases, J lost 3 bases, and 7 bases stayed unmatched. The CDR3 DNA sequence: TGTGCCAGCAGCCGAGTACAGGGGGACGACACTGAAGCTTTCTTT. It translates to CASSRVQGDDTEAFF.

This rearrangement joins TRBV5-1 to TRBJ1-1; TRBD1 matches 9 bases. V was clipped by 4 bases and J by 1 base; unmatched bases: 11. The CDR3 has 17 residues. Germline lookup yields CDR1 SGHRS and CDR2 YFSETQ. DNA of the CDR3: TGCGCCAGCAGCCCGGACGGGACAGGGTTCAAGAACACTGAAGCTTTCTTT. This codes for CASSPDGTGFKNTEAFF.

This clonotype was detected many times. The chain joins TRBV3-1 to TRBJ1-2; D not resolved. Trimming shortened V by 1 base and J by 4 bases, and 10 bases separated the two germline ends. Germline CDR1 is LGHDT and CDR2 is YNNKEL (reference sequence). The CDR3 is 14 amino acids. The CDR3 reads CASSQGLTPYGYTF. DNA of the CDR3: TGTGCCAGCAGCCAAGGCTTAACACCCTATGGCTACACCTTC.